This TCR beta chain was retrieved from a study of shared T cell receptors in the human thymus. Germline-derived CDR1 and CDR2 are MDHEN and SYDVKM. CDR3 length: 14 amino acids. Trimming cost V 7 bases and J 7 bases; bases outside gene matches: 5. The assay was immunoSEQ multiplex PCR, and TCRdb's table has in-frame clones only and misses some. This table holds more than 550,000 clones, over 75% found once. The same data also contributed to another study, on human thymus T cells.

Sequencing used thymocytes. The chain recombines TRBV28 with TRBJ1-6, with 9 bases lining up with TRBD1. The sequence came from a boy under two years old with a congenital heart defect. CDR3 sequence: CASTLGQGNSPLHF. For the CDR3, the DNA is TGTGCCAGCACCCTGGGACAGGGAAATTCACCCCTCCACTTT. Based on the CDR3 plus reference TRBV28 and TRBJ1-6, the full variable domain is DVKVTQSSRYLVKRTGEKVFLECVQDMDHENMFWYRQDPGLGLRLIYFSYDVKMKEKGDIPEGYSVSREKKERFSLILESASTNQTSMYLCASTLGQGNSPLHFGNGTRLTVT.